The rows below give T cell receptor beta chains drawn from one sample of a study of regulatory dendritic cells for organ transplantation. Here immunoSEQ multiplex PCR was the method, and the copy in TCRdb shows in-frame clones only, minus some. The table has roughly 35,000 clones, about 89% seen once. The material sequenced was naive CD4+ T cells from blood. These receptors were taken from a human donor in good health. Both conserved end residues are trimmed from each CDR3.

J gene | V gene | CDR3 protein
TRBJ1-5 | TRBV19 | ASTKGGNQPQH
TRBJ2-3 | TRBV5-4 | ASSSPLAGGPDTQY
TRBJ1-1 | TRBV29-1 | SVADGPNTEAF
TRBJ1-2 | TRBV18 | ASSPLRAAGPLYWGYT
TRBJ2-7 | TRBV4-1 | ASSQPTPGLPYEQY
TRBJ2-5 | TRBV7-2 | ASVGTSGISETQY
TRBJ1-5 | TRBV6-1 | ASSARQGGDPAQH
TRBJ2-5 | TRBV2 | ARKNSGSETQY
TRBJ2-7 | TRBV7-9 | ASSLGVSSYEQY
TRBJ1-2 | TRBV9 | ASSATGDGYT
TRBJ1-2 | TRBV5-8 | ASSLSVRDRGTLRGYT
TRBJ2-5 | TRBV7-9 | ASSLTGTKETQY
TRBJ2-3 | TRBV7-2 | ASSRDRGLDTQY
TRBJ2-3 | TRBV11-3 | ASSPRATGLTDTQY
TRBJ2-4 | TRBV5-1 | ASSLRDGNIQY
TRBJ1-2 | TRBV7-9 | ASSLSGVPYGYT
TRBJ1-1 | TRBV29-1 | SVGSGNTEAF